A single sample is the source of the 13 T cell receptor beta chains below, sequenced in a study of blood T cell repertoires in COVID-19. This table comes from immunoSEQ multiplex PCR, and its TCRdb copy is limited to in-frame clones, with some not included. The sample lists almost 400,000 clones; roughly 88% were seen once. Material for sequencing was PBMCs or T cells enriched from blood (not recorded which). The source is a woman in her 30s with acute COVID-19.

This sequence joins TRBV13 and TRBJ2-1; no clear D. There are 12 residues in the CDR3. Trimming removed 1 base at V and 9 bases at J, with 7 bases between. Germline V gene data show CDR1 as PRHDT and CDR2 as FYEKMQ (reference sequence). CDR3 region: CASSLAGGEQFF. The CDR3 nucleotides read TGTGCCAGCAGCTTAGCTGGCGGTGAGCAGTTCTTC.

The V call is TRBV12-3 or TRBV12-4, the J call TRBJ2-1; 7 bases agree with TRBD1. The CDR3 is 13 residues long. V gave up 3 bases and J gave up 6 bases; unmatched junction bases: 2. In DNA, the CDR3 is TGTGCCAGCAGTTTCGCAGGGGGCAATGAGCAGTTCTTC. Its translation is CASSFAGGNEQFF.

The rearrangement joins TRBV13 to TRBJ2-7; tentatively, D is TRBD2 (5 bases). Trimming removed 6 bases from V and 4 bases from J, with 16 bases in between. The CDR3 length is 14 residues. Germline V gene lookup returns CDR1 PRHDT and CDR2 FYEKMQ (reference sequence). This CDR3 is CASRRTGKIYEQYF. CDR3 sequence (DNA): TGTGCCAGCAGGAGGACCGGGAAAATATACGAGCAGTACTTC. Looking up the rest from reference TRBV13 and TRBJ2-7 gives the full variable domain: AAGVIQSPRHLIKEKRETATLKCYPIPRHDTVYWYQQGPGQDPQFLISFYEKMQSDKGSIPDRFSAQQFSDYHSELNMSSLELGDSALYFCASRRTGKIYEQYFGPGTRLTVT.

In its sample, this clone was seen once. The gene calls are TRBV19 and TRBJ1-1, with a possible D match to TRBD1 (6 bases). The CDR3 totals 11 residues. The germline V gene has CDR1 LNHDA and CDR2 SQIVND (reference sequence). V lost 9 bases and J 6 bases, leaving 11 bases between the germline ends. The CDR3 reads CASSNRAEAFF. DNA of the CDR3: TGTGCCAGCTCAAACAGGGCTGAAGCTTTCTTT. Full variable domain (outside the CDR3, taken from reference TRBV19 and TRBJ1-1): DGGITQSPKYLFRKEGQNVTLSCEQNLNHDAMYWYRQDPGQGLRLIYYSQIVNDFQKGDIAEGYSVSREKKESFPLTVTSAQKNPTAFYLCASSNRAEAFFGQGTRLTVV.

The rearrangement joins TRBV14 to TRBJ1-1; TRBD1 is a possible D gene (5 bases). V was shortened by 1 base and J by 1 base, with 10 bases between the two germline ends. CDR3 length: 15 residues. Germline loops: CDR1 SGHDN, CDR2 FVKESK. The CDR3, as DNA: TGTGCCAGCAGCCAAGCGACAGCGCGGAACACTGAAGCTTTCTTT. This gives the protein CASSQATARNTEAFF.

V gene TRBV5-1 combines with J gene TRBJ2-7; D is possibly TRBD2 (6 bases). This CDR3 is built from 15 residues. Germline V gene sequence: CDR1 SGHRS, CDR2 YFSETQ. V gave up 0 bases and J gave up 6 bases, with 16 bases separating them. DNA of the CDR3: TGCGCCAGCAGCTTGGATGGGCTAGCGAATGCCGAGCAGTACTTC. Translated: CASSLDGLANAEQYF.

This chain uses TRBV6-4 with TRBJ1-1; D gene ambiguous. The germline gives CDR1 MRHNA, CDR2 SNTAGT. The CDR3 has 13 residues. Trimming shortened V by 8 bases and J by 0 bases, and 10 bases separated the two germline ends. Here the CDR3 reads CASRAGVNTEAFF. In nucleotides, the CDR3 is TGTGCCAGCCGCGCTGGTGTGAACACTGAAGCTTTCTTT.

The chain couples TRBV5-1 to TRBJ2-7, with TRBD1 identical over 11 bases. Germline V gene lookup returns CDR1 SGHRS and CDR2 YFSETQ. V was clipped by 4 bases and J by 7 bases; unmatched bases: 10. The CDR3 runs 15 residues. The CDR3 sequence: CASSTGTGGSWEQYF. The CDR3 region has the DNA TGCGCCAGCAGCACCGGGACAGGGGGTTCGTGGGAGCAGTACTTC.

This chain joins TRBV9 and TRBJ1-6, with D perhaps TRBD1 (5 bases). Germline V gives CDR1 SGDLS, CDR2 YYNGEE. V was trimmed by 0 bases and J by 8 bases, leaving 12 bases between them. This CDR3 region has 15 residues. The CDR3 sequence: CASSVAGITDSPLHF. The CDR3 DNA reads TGTGCCAGCAGCGTAGCAGGGATTACGGATTCACCCCTCCACTTT. Combining the CDR3 with reference TRBV9 and TRBJ1-6 gives the whole variable domain DSGVTQTPKHLITATGQRVTLRCSPRSGDLSVYWYQQSLDQGLQFLIQYYNGEERAKGNILERFSAQQFPDLHSELNLSSLELGDSALYFCASSVAGITDSPLHFGNGTRLTVT.

The rearrangement links TRBV20-1 to TRBJ2-7; possibly TRBD2 for D (6 bases). The CDR3 runs 16 residues. V dropped 3 bases and J dropped 3 bases, with 21 bases sitting between them. Germline-derived CDR1 and CDR2 are DFQATT and SNEGSKA (reference sequence). The CDR3 reads CSASRAGPTRGYEQYF. The CDR3, as DNA: TGCAGTGCTAGTAGAGCGGGCCCTACTCGGGGCTACGAGCAGTACTTC.

V is TRBV7-2 and J is TRBJ1-2, with D unresolved. CDR1 SGHTA and CDR2 FQGNSA come from the germline V gene. Trimming stripped 6 bases from V and 5 bases from J, with 13 bases between. The CDR3 is 13 residues long. CDR3 sequence: CASSPREGYGYTF. In DNA form, the CDR3 reads TGTGCCAGCAGTCCTCGGGAGGGTTATGGCTACACCTTC. The complete variable domain, with remaining parts taken from reference TRBV7-2 and TRBJ1-2, reads GAGVSQSPSNKVTEKGKDVELRCDPISGHTALYWYRQSLGQGLEFLIYFQGNSAPDKSGLPSDRFSAERTGGSVSTLTIQRTQQEDSAVYLCASSPREGYGYTFGSGTRLTVV.

V usage is TRBV7-9 and J usage is TRBJ2-7; a possible D gene is TRBD1 (6 bases). Germline V lookup: CDR1 SEHNR, CDR2 FQNEAQ (reference sequence). The germline V and J ends were trimmed by 1 base and 0 bases, with 10 bases remaining between them. This CDR3 has 15 residues. The CDR3 loop reads CASSLGTVSSYEQYF. CDR3 in DNA: TGTGCCAGCAGCTTAGGGACAGTGAGCTCCTACGAGCAGTACTTC.

CDR3 protein: CASRGGGPNYGYTF. CDR3 coding DNA: TGTGCCAGCCGGGGGGGCGGTCCTAACTATGGCTACACCTTC. V usage is TRBV28 and J usage is TRBJ1-2; maybe TRBD1 (6 bases). Germline V gene data show CDR1 as MDHEN and CDR2 as SYDVKM. The CDR3 is 14 residues long. V was pared by 8 bases and J by 0 bases, with 13 bases between.